This TCR beta chain appears in the sequencing data of a study of CD8 T cells in ankylosing spondylitis. Via MiXCR, TCRdb re-called the 5' RACE reads, giving one row per CDR3 protein. The sample lists tens of thousands of distinct CDR3 sequences; 2.5% to 3% were seen once. Notes on the study in general: Past studies reported some motif variants in reactive arthritis synovial fluid and blood. Characteristic of ankylosing spondylitis blood, it appeared, was a TCR beta motif comprising roughly eight highly homologous variants. There was reportedly significant enrichment of clones that were disease-linked in matched ankylosing spondylitis synovial fluid. With a CD8+ phenotype, disease-linked clones were relatively rare in peripheral blood.

Germline loops: CDR1 SGDLS, CDR2 YYNGEE. The CDR3 runs to 14 residues. V dropped 4 bases and J dropped 6; count of bases not matched to a gene: 7. This clonotype was observed at least ten times. Its antigen remains unknown. The chain combines TRBV9 with TRBJ1-2, with 9 bases matching TRBD1. The receptor's source is a male donor with ankylosing spondylitis or in good health (not recorded which). The sample was blood, either unsorted or a sorted T cell fraction (not recorded which). In DNA, the CDR3 is TGTGCCAGCAGCACGGGACAGGGATGGCATGGCTACACCTTC. Translation: CASSTGQGWHGYTF.